The sample holds a few counts of the clone carrying this T cell receptor beta chain. The antigen remains unidentified. Though probably carrying unrecorded immune exposures, donors were nominally healthy at sampling. PCR involved 60 Vbeta and 13 Jbeta primers. Using immunoSEQ multiplex PCR, the repertoire was profiled, and TCRdb retains in-frame clones only, with some absent. The repertoire holds under 200,000 clones, around four fifths seen once, with about 1.3% in the top ten. The source of the sample is a study of cytomegalovirus exposure and HLA in healthy donors. Study-level points and caveats: As immune exposure information, only CMV serostatus was available. Per published accounts, TCR beta sequences correctly predicted the HLA-A and HLA-B alleles of most subjects. Across donors, presence/absence analyses took sequencing depth to be roughly uniform.

From germline, CDR1 is LNHDA and CDR2 SQIVND (reference sequence). The ends lost 5 bases at V and 0 bases at J; junction bases unmatched: 4. The CDR3 consists of 14 residues. Specimen: PBMCs. This TCR was sampled from a young man in good health and CMV-seronegative. V is TRBV19 and J is TRBJ2-7; 7 nucleotides agree with TRBD1. CDR3 DNA sequence: TGTGCCAGTAGTCCGGGACAGCACTCCTACGAGCAGTACTTC. Protein sequence: CASSPGQHSYEQYF.